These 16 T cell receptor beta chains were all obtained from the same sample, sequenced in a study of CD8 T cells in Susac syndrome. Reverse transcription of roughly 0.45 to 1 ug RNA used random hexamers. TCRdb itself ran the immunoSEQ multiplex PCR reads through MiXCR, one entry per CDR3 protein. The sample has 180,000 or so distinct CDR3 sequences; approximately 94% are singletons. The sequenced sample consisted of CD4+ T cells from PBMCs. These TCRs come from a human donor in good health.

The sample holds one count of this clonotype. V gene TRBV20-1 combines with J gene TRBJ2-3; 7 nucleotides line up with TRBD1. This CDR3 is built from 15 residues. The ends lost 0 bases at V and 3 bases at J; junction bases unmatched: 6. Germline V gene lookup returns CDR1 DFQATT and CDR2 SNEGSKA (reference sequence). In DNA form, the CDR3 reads TGCAGTGCTAGAGACCCCAGGACAGGAACAGATACGCAGTATTTT. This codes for CSARDPRTGTDTQYF.

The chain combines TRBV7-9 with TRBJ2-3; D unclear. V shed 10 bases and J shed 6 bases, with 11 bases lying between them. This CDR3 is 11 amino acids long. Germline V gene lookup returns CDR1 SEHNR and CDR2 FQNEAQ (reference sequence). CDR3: CAKWSEDTQYF. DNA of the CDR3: TGTGCCAAATGGAGCGAGGATACGCAGTATTTT.

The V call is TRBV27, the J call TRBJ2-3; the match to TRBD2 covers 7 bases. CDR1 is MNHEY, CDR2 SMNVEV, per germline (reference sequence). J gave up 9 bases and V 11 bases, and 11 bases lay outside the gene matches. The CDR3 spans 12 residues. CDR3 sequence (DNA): TGTGCCGTGGGCGGGAGCCCGGAAACGCAGTATTTT. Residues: CAVGGSPETQYF.

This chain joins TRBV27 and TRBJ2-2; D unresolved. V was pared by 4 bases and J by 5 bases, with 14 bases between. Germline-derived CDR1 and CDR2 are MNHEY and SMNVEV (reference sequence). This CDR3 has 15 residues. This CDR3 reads CASSSPPKRTGELFF. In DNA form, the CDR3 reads TGTGCCAGCAGTTCCCCCCCCAAGCGAACCGGGGAGCTGTTTTTT.

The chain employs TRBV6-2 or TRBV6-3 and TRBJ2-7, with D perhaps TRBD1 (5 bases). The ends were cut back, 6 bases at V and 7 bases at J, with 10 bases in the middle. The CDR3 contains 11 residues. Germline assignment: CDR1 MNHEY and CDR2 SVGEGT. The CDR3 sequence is CASSNQGEQYF. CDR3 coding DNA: TGTGCCAGCAGCAACCAGGGTGAGCAGTACTTC.

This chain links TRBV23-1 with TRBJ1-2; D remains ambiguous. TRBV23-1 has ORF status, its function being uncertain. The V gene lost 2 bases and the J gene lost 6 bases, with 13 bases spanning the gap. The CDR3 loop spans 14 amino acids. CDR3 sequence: CASSQIVAGDGYTF. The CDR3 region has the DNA TGCGCCAGCAGTCAAATTGTTGCAGGAGATGGCTACACCTTC.

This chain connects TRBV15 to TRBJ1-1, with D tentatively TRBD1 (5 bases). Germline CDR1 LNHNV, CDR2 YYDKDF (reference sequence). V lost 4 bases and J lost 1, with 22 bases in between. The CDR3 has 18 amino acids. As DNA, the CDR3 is TGTGCCACCAGCAACCCTACATGGGCAGGGATTCCGAACACTGAAGCTTTCTTT. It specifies CATSNPTWAGIPNTEAFF.

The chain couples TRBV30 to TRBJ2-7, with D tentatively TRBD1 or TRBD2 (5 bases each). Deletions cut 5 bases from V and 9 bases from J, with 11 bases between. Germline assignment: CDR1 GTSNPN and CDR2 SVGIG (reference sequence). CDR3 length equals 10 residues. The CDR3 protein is CAWGTPAQYF. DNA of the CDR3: TGTGCCTGGGGGACCCCAGCGCAGTACTTC.

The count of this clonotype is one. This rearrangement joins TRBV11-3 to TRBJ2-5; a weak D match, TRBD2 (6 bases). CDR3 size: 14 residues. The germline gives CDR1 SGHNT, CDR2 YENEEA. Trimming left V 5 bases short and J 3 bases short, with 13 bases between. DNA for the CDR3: TGTGCCAGCAGCCCACAAGGGGAGGAAGAGACCCAGTACTTC. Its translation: CASSPQGEEETQYF.

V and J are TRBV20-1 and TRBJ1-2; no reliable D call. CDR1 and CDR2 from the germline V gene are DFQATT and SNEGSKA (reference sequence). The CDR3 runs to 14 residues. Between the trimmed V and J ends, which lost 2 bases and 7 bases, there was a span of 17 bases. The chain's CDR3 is CSARPGGYPGGYTF. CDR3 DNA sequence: TGCAGTGCTAGACCAGGCGGATACCCGGGTGGCTACACCTTC.

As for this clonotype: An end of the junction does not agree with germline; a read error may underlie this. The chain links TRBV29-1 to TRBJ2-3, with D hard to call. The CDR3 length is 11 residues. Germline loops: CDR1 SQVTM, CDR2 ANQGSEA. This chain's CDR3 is CSVEVTDTQYF. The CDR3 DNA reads TGCAGCGTGGAAGTGACAGATACGCAGTATTTT.

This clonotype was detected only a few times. Here the CDR3 DNA reads TGTGCCAGCTCACCAAGGGGGAACGGCTACACCTTC. Translation: CASSPRGNGYTF. This chain joins TRBV18 and TRBJ1-2, with D possibly being TRBD1 (6 bases). The V and J ends lost 2 bases and 8 bases respectively, with 9 bases between them. Per germline, CDR1 KGHSH and CDR2 LQKENI. CDR3 size: 12 residues.

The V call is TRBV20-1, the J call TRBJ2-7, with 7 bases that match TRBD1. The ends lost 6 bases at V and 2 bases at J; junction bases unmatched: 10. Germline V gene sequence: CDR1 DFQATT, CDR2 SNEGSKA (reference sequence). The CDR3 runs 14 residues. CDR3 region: CSAEVQGIPYEQYF. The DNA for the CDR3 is TGCAGTGCCGAGGTACAGGGGATCCCCTACGAGCAGTACTTC.

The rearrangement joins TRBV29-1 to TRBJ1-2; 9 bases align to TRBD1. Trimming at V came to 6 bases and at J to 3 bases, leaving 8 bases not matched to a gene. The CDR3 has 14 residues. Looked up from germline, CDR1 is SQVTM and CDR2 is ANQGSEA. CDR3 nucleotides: TGCAGCGTATGGGACAGGGTGCGTGACTATGGCTACACCTTC. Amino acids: CSVWDRVRDYGYTF.

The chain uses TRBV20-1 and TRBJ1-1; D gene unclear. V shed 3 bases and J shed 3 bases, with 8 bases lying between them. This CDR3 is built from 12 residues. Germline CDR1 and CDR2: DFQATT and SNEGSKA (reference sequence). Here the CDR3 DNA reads TGCAGTGCTAGGTTTGGGTACACTGAAGCTTTCTTT. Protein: CSARFGYTEAFF.

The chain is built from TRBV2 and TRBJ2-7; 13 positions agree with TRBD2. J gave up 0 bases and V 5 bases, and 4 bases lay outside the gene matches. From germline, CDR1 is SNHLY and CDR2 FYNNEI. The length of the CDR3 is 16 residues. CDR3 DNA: TGTGCCAGCAGTCCACTAGCGGGAGGGAGCTCCTACGAGCAGTACTTC. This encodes CASSPLAGGSSYEQYF.